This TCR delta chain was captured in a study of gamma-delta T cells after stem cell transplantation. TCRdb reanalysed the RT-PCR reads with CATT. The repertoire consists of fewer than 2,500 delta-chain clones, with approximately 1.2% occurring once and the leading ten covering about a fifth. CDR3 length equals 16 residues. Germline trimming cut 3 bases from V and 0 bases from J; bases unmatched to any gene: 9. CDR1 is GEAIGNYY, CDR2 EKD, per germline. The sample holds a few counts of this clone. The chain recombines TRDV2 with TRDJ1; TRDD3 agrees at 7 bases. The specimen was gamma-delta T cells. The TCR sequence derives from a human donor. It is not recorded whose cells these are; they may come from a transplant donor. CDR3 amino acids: CACDSLLGIYTDKLIF. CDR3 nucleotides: TGTGCCTGTGACTCGTTACTGGGGATCTACACCGATAAACTCATCTTT.